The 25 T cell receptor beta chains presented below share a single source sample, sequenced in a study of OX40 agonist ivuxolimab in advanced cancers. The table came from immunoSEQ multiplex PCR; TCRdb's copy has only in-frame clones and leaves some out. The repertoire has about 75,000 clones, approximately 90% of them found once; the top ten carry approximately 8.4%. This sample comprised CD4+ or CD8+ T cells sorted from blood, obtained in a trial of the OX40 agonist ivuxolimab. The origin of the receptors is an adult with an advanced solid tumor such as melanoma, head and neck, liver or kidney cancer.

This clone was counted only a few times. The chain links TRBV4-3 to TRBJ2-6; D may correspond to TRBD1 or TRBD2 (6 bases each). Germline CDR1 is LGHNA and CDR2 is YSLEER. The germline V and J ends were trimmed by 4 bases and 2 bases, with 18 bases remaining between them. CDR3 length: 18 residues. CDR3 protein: CASSLVGGQGAGANVLTF. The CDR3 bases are TGCGCCAGCAGCCTAGTAGGGGGGCAGGGAGCTGGGGCCAACGTCCTGACTTTC.

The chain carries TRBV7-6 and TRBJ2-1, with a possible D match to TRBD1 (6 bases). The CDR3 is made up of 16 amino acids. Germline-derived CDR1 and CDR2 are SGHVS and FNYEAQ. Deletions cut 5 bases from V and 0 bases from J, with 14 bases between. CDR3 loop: CASSADRSASYNEQFF. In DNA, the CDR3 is TGTGCCAGCAGCGCCGACAGGAGTGCCTCCTACAATGAGCAGTTCTTC.

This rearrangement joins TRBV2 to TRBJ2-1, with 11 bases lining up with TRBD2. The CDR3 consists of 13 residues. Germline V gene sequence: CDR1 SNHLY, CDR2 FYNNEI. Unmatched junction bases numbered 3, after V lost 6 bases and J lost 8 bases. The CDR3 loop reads CASRTSGIDEQFF. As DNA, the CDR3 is TGTGCCAGCAGGACTAGCGGGATCGATGAGCAGTTCTTC.

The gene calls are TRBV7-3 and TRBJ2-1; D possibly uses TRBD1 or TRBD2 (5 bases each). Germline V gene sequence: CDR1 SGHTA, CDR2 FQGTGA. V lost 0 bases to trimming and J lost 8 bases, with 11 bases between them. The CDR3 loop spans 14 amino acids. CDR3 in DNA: TGTGCCAGCAGCTTAACCCCCGAGGGGTATGAGCAGTTCTTC. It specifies CASSLTPEGYEQFF.

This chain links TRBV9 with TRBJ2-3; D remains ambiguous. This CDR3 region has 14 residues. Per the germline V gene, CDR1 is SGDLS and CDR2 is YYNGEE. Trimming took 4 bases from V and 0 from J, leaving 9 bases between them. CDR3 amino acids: CASSPRPSTDTQYF. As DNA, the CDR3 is TGTGCCAGCAGCCCGCGACCGAGCACAGATACGCAGTATTTT.

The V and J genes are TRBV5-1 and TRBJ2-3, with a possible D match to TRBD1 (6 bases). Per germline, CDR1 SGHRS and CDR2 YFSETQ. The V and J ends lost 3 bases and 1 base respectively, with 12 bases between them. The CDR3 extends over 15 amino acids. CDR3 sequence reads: CASSSETGGTDTQYF. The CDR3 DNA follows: TGCGCCAGCAGCTCGGAGACAGGCGGCACAGATACGCAGTATTTT. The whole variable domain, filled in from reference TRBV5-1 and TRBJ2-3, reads KAGVTQTPRYLIKTRGQQVTLSCSPISGHRSVSWYQQTPGQGLQFLFEYFSETQRNKGNFPGRFSGRQFSNSRSEMNVSTLELGDSALYLCASSSETGGTDTQYFGPGTRLTVL.

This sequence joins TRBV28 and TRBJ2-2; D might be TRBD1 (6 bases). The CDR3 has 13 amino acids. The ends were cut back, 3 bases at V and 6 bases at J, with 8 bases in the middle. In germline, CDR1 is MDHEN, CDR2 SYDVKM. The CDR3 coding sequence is TGTGCCAGCAGTTTCCCAGGGGCCGGGGAGCTGTTTTTT. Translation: CASSFPGAGELFF.

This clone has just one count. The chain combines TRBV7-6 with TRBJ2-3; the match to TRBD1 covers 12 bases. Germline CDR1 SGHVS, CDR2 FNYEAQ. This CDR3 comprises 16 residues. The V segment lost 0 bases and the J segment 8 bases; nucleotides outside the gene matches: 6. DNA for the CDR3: TGTGCCAGCAGCTTAGCGTCGGGACAGGGGGCTTTTACGCAGTATTTT. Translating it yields CASSLASGQGAFTQYF.

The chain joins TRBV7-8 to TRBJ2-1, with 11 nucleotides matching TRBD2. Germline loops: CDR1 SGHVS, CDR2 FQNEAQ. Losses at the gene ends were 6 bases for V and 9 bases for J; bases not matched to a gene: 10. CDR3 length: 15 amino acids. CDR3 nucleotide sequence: TGTGCCAGCAGGATAACTAGCGGGAGTGCCGGTGAGCAGTTCTTC. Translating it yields CASRITSGSAGEQFF.

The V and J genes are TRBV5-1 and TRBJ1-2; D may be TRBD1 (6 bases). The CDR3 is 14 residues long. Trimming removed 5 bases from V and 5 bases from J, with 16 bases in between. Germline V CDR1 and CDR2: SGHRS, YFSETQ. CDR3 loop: CASRGAGPRYGYTF. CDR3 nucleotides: TGCGCCAGCAGGGGGGCAGGGCCGAGATATGGCTACACCTTC.

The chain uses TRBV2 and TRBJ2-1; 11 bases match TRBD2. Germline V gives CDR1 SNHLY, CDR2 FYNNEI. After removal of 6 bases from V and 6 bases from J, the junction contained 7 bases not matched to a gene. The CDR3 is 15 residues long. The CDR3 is CASRLLAGETNEQFF. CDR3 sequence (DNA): TGTGCCAGCAGACTACTAGCGGGAGAGACCAATGAGCAGTTCTTC.

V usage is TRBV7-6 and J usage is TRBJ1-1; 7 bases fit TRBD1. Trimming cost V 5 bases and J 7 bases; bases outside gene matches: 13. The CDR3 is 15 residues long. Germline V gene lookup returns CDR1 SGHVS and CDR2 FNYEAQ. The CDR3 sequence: CASSPRQGRKVEAFF. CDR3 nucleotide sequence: TGTGCCAGCAGCCCCCGACAGGGACGAAAGGTTGAAGCTTTCTTT.

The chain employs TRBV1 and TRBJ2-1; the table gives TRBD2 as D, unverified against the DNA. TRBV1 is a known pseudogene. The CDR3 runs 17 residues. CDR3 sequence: CTSSPIGTSGGLGEQFF. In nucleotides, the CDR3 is TGCACCAGCAGCCCTATAGGGACTAGCGGGGGGCTAGGTGAGCAGTTCTTC.

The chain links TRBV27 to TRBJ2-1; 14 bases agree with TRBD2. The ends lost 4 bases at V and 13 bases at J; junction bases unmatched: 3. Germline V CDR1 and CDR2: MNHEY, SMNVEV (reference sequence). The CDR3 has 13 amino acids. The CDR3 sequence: CASSSGTSGRQFF. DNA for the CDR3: TGTGCCAGCAGTTCCGGGACTAGCGGGAGACAGTTCTTC.

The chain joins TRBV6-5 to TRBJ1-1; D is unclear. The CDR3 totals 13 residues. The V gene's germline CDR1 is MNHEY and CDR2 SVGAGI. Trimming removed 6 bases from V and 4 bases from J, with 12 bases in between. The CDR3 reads CASRGRVGTEAFF. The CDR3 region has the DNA TGTGCCAGCAGAGGGAGGGTGGGCACTGAAGCTTTCTTT.

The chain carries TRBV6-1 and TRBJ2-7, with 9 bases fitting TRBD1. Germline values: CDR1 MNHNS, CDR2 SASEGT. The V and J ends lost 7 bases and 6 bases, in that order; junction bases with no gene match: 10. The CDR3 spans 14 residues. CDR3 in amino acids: CASISGTGIGEQYF. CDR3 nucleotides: TGTGCCAGCATCTCCGGGACAGGGATTGGCGAGCAGTACTTC.

The CDR3 region has the DNA TGCGCCAGCAGCCGGAGTCTAGGCACAGATACGCAGTATTTT. This encodes CASSRSLGTDTQYF. This chain uses TRBV4-3 with TRBJ2-3; D is undetermined. Germline CDR1 reads LGHNA; CDR2 reads YSLEER. V was cut by 4 bases and J by 1 base, with 9 bases left in between. This CDR3 region has 14 residues.

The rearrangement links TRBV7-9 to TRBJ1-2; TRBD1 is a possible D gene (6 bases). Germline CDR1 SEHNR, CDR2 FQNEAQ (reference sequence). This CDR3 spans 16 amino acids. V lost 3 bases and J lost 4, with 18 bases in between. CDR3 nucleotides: TGTGCCAGCAGCTTGGGTTGGGGGCGCGGGTCCTATGGCTACACCTTC. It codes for CASSLGWGRGSYGYTF.

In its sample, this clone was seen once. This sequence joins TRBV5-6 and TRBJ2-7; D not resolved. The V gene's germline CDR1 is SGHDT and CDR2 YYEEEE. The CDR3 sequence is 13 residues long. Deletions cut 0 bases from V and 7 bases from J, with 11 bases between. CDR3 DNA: TGTGCCAGCAGCTTGGCAGGCCCCTCAGAGCAGTACTTC. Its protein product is CASSLAGPSEQYF.

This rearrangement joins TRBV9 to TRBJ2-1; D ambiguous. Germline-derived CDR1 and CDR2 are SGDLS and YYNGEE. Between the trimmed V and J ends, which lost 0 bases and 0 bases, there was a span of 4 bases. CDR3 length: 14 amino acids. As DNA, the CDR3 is TGTGCCAGCAGCGTAGGCGGCTCCTACAATGAGCAGTTCTTC. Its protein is CASSVGGSYNEQFF.

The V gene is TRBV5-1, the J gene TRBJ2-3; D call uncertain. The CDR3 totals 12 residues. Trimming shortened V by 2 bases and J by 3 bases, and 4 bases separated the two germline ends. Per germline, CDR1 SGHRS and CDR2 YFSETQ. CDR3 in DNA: TGCGCCAGCAGCTTTAGAACAGATACGCAGTATTTT. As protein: CASSFRTDTQYF.

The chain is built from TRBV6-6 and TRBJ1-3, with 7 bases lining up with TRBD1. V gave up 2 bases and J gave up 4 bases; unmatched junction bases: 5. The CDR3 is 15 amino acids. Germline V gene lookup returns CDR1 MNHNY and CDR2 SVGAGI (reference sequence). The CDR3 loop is CASSYDREDGNTIYF. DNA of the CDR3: TGTGCCAGCAGTTACGACAGGGAGGACGGAAACACCATATATTTT.

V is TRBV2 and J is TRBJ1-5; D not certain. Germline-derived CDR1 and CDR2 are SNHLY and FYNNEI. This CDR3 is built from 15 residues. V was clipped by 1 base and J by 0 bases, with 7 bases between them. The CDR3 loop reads CASSEETVSNQPQHF. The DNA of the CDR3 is TGTGCCAGCAGTGAAGAGACGGTTAGCAATCAGCCCCAGCATTTT.

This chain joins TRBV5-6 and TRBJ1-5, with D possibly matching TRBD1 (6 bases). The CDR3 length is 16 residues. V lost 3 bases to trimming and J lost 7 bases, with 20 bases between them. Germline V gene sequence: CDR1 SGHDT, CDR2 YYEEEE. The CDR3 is CASSSLGRGSQQPQHF. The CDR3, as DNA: TGTGCCAGCAGCTCTCTGGGCAGGGGATCCCAACAGCCCCAGCATTTT.

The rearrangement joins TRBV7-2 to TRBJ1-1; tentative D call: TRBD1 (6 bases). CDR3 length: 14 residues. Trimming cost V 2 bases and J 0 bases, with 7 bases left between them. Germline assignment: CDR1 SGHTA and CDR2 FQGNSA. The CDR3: CASSLQGMNTEAFF. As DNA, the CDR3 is TGTGCCAGCAGCTTACAGGGGATGAACACTGAAGCTTTCTTT.